One and the same sample provided the 13 T cell receptor beta chains below, sequenced in a study of shared clonotypes between healthy human individuals. This table comes from immunoSEQ multiplex PCR, and its TCRdb copy is limited to in-frame clones, with some not included. Found here are about 1 million clones, 75% to 80% of them singletons; the top ten hold 0.5% to 0.6%. The sequenced material came from memory CD4+ T cells from PBMCs. Subset indicated: CD45RA-negative fraction. The source of these receptors is a man aged 18 to 30 in good health. Some clones in this sample may be carry-over from other donors' samples.

V is TRBV7-3 and J is TRBJ2-1; D not certain. V was clipped by 5 bases and J by 0 bases, with 11 bases between them. The CDR3 covers 15 residues. Germline assignment: CDR1 SGHTA and CDR2 FQGTGA. The CDR3 sequence: CASSLTRSSYNEQFF. CDR3 sequence (DNA): TGTGCCAGCAGCCTGACTCGTAGCTCCTACAATGAGCAGTTCTTC. Looking up the rest from reference TRBV7-3 and TRBJ2-1 gives the full variable domain: GAGVSQTPSNKVTEKGKYVELRCDPISGHTALYWYRQSLGQGPEFLIYFQGTGAADDSGLPNDRFFAVRPEGSVSTLKIQRTERGDSAVYLCASSLTRSSYNEQFFGPGTRLTVL.

There are a few counts of this clone. The sample contains more than one DNA sequence encoding this CDR3. V is TRBV9 and J is TRBJ2-7; TRBD1 matches at 8 bases. The CDR3 runs 14 residues. Germline CDR1 and CDR2: SGDLS and YYNGEE. The V gene end was trimmed by 0 bases and the J gene end by 4 bases; junction bases not matched to a gene: 3. The DNA of the CDR3 is TGTGCCAGCAGCGTAGGTGACAGGGGATACGAGCAGTACTTC. It yields the protein CASSVGDRGYEQYF.

The rearrangement links TRBV5-4 to TRBJ2-2; D remains ambiguous. CDR3 length: 15 residues. The V gene's germline CDR1 is SGHNT and CDR2 YYREEE (reference sequence). Trimming left V 5 bases short and J 7 bases short, with 18 bases between. The CDR3 sequence: CASSYNSGAIGELFF. The CDR3 nucleotides are TGTGCCAGCAGTTATAATTCAGGTGCGATCGGGGAGCTGTTTTTT.

The CDR3 DNA sequence: TGTGCCAGCAGCTTCGGAGGGGGGATGAACACTGAAGCTTTCTTT. It is translated as CASSFGGGMNTEAFF. The chain recombines TRBV11-2 with TRBJ1-1, with D maybe TRBD1 (6 bases). V lost 3 bases to trimming and J lost 0 bases, with 11 bases between them. CDR3 length: 15 residues. Germline lookup yields CDR1 SGHAT and CDR2 FQNNGV.

In this sample, this clone turned up once. This chain links TRBV7-8 with TRBJ2-2; D is perhaps TRBD2 (7 bases). Germline CDR1 and CDR2: SGHVS and FQNEAQ. The CDR3 extends over 21 amino acids. V lost 2 bases and J 5 bases, leaving 30 bases between the germline ends. The CDR3 loop reads CASSLSGAPGTIGGLTGELFF. The CDR3 DNA reads as TGTGCCAGCAGCTTAAGTGGAGCCCCCGGGACAATCGGGGGGCTTACCGGGGAGCTGTTTTTT. Combining the CDR3 with reference TRBV7-8 and TRBJ2-2 gives the whole variable domain GAGVSQSPRYKVAKRGQDVALRCDPISGHVSLFWYQQALGQGPEFLTYFQNEAQLDKSGLPSDRFFAERPEGSVSTLKIQRTQQEDSAVYLCASSLSGAPGTIGGLTGELFFGEGSRLTVL.

The gene calls are TRBV4-1 and TRBJ2-5; D may be TRBD1 or TRBD2 (5 bases each). Trimming took 1 base from V and 2 from J, leaving 14 bases between them. CDR1 and CDR2 (germline): MGHRA, YSYEKL. The CDR3 sequence is 16 residues long. The CDR3 region has the DNA TGCGCCAGCAGCCAAGGCGAGGGGCAGGCTCAAGAGACCCAGTACTTC. Its protein product is CASSQGEGQAQETQYF.

The V and J genes are TRBV27 and TRBJ2-5, with D uncertain. The CDR3 sequence is 15 residues long. Trimming left V 8 bases short and J 5 bases short, with 21 bases between. CDR1 and CDR2 (germline): MNHEY, SMNVEV (reference sequence). CDR3 in amino acids: CASPPAVVGRETQYF. Here the CDR3 DNA reads TGTGCCAGCCCGCCCGCGGTCGTCGGTCGGGAGACCCAGTACTTC.

This clone was picked up a small number of times. The DNA of the CDR3 is TGTGCCAGCAGTTTCGATCTTAACTATGGCTACACCTTC. Protein product: CASSFDLNYGYTF. This sequence joins TRBV28 and TRBJ1-2; D unclear. The CDR3 totals 13 residues. V was pared by 3 bases and J by 1 base, with 6 bases between. Germline V gene sequence: CDR1 MDHEN, CDR2 SYDVKM.

This rearrangement joins TRBV6-1 to TRBJ2-4, with D possibly matching TRBD1 (6 bases). The CDR3 totals 14 residues. From germline, CDR1 is MNHNS and CDR2 SASEGT. Trimming removed 3 bases from V and 6 bases from J, with 12 bases in between. The CDR3 region has the DNA TGTGCCAGCAGTGACAGCGGCAGGGGAAACATTCAGTACTTC. It yields the protein CASSDSGRGNIQYF.

The chain carries TRBV5-1 and TRBJ2-1, with no clear D. V shed 0 bases and J shed 8 bases, with 9 bases lying between them. The germline gives CDR1 SGHRS, CDR2 YFSETQ. The length of the CDR3 is 13 residues. CDR3 bases: TGCGCCAGCAGCTTGGCCATAGACCATGAGCAGTTCTTC. Protein sequence: CASSLAIDHEQFF.

The chain combines TRBV5-1 with TRBJ2-7; 10 bases map to TRBD1. Germline CDR1 SGHRS, CDR2 YFSETQ. CDR3 length: 13 amino acids. The trim removed 4 bases at V and 6 bases at J, leaving 4 bases unmatched. The DNA of the CDR3 is TGCGCCAGCAGCGAAAGGGACAGGGGCGAGCAGTACTTC. This translates into CASSERDRGEQYF.

The V and J genes are TRBV18 and TRBJ1-1; 10 positions match TRBD1. Losses at the gene ends were 6 bases for V and 4 bases for J; bases not matched to a gene: 8. CDR3 length equals 15 residues. The V gene's germline CDR1 is KGHSH and CDR2 LQKENI. CDR3 sequence reads: CASSQTGGSGTEAFF. The CDR3 bases are TGTGCCAGCTCGCAGACAGGGGGCTCAGGCACTGAAGCTTTCTTT.

About this clone itself: Distinct nucleotide sequences in the sample also encode this CDR3. For the CDR3, the DNA is TGTGCCAGCTCACCGGGACAGGGCGGCGAGCAGTACTTC. This encodes CASSPGQGGEQYF. The chain has TRBV18 and TRBJ2-7; 9 bases are shared with TRBD1. In germline, CDR1 is KGHSH, CDR2 LQKENI. V dropped 3 bases and J dropped 6; count of bases not matched to a gene: 3. This CDR3 contains 13 residues.